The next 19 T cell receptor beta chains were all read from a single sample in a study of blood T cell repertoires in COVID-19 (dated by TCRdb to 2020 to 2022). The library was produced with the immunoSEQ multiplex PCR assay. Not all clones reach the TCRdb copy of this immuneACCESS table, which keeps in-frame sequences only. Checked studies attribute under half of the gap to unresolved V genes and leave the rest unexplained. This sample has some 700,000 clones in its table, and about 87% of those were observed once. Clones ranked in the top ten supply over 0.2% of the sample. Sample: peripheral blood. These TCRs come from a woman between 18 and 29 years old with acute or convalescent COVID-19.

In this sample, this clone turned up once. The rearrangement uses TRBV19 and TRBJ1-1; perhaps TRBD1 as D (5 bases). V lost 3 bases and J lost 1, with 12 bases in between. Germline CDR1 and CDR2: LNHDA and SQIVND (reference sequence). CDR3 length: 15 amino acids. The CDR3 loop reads CASSIGASPNTEAFF. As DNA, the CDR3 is TGTGCCAGTAGTATTGGGGCCAGTCCGAACACTGAAGCTTTCTTT.

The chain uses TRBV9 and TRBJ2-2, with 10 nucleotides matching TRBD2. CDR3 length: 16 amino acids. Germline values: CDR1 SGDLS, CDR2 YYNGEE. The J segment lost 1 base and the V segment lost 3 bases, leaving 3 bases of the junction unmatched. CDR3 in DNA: TGTGCCAGCAGCGGGACTAGCGGCCAGAACACCGGGGAGCTGTTTTTT. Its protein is CASSGTSGQNTGELFF.

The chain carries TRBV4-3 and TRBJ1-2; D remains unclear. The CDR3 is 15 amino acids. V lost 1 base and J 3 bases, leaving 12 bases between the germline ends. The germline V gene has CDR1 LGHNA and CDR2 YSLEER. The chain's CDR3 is CASSQAAGSHYGYTF. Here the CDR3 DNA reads TGCGCCAGCAGCCAAGCGGCGGGGTCCCACTATGGCTACACCTTC.

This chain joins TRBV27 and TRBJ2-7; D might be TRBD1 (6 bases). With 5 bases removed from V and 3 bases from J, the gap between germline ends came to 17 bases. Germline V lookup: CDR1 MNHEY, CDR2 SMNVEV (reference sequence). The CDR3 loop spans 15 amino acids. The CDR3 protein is CASSPQGQTLYEQYF. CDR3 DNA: TGTGCCAGCAGTCCCCAGGGGCAGACACTCTACGAGCAGTACTTC.

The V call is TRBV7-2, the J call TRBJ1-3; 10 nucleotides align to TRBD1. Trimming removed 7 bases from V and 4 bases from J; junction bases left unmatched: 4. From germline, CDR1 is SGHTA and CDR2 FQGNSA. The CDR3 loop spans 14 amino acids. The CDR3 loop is CASTGTGAGNTIYF. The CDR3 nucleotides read TGTGCCAGCACCGGGACAGGGGCCGGAAACACCATATATTTT.

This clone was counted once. As DNA, the CDR3 is TGTGCCAGCAGCTTAATCTCGCCGGGACTAGCGGACAATGAGCAGTTCTTC. Encoded protein: CASSLISPGLADNEQFF. The chain couples TRBV7-9 to TRBJ2-1, with 11 positions matching TRBD2. The CDR3 covers 17 residues. The V gene's germline CDR1 is SEHNR and CDR2 FQNEAQ (reference sequence). V lost 2 bases to trimming and J lost 5 bases; unmatched junction nucleotides: 8.

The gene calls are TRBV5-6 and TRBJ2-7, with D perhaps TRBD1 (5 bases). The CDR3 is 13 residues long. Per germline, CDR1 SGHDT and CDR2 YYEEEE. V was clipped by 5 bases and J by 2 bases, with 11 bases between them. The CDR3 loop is CASSSGRAYEQYF. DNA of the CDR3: TGTGCCAGCAGTTCGGGCAGGGCCTACGAGCAGTACTTC.

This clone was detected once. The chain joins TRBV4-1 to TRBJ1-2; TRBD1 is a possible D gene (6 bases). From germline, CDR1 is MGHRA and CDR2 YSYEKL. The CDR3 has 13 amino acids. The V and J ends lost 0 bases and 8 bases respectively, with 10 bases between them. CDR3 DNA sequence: TGCGCCAGCAGCCAAGACAGGGGAAACGGCTACACCTTC. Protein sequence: CASSQDRGNGYTF.

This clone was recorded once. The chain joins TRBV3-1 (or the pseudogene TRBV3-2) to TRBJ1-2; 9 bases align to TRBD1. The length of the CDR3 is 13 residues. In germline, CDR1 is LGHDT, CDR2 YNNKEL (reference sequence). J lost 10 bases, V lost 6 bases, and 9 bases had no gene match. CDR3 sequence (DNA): TGTGCCAGCAGTTCCGGGACAGGGATAACCTACACCTTC. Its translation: CASSSGTGITYTF.

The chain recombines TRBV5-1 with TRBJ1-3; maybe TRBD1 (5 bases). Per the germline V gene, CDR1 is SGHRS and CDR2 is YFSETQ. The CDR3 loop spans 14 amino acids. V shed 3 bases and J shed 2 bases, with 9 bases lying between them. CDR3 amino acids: CASSSGTTGNTIYF. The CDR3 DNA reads TGCGCCAGCAGCTCCGGGACTACTGGAAACACCATATATTTT.

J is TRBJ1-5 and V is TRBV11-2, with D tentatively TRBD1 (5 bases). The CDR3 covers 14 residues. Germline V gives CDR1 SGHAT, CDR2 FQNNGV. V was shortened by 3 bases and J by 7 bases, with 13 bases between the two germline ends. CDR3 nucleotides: TGTGCCAGCAGCTTGGGTAGGGGATCCCAGCCCCAGCATTTT. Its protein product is CASSLGRGSQPQHF.

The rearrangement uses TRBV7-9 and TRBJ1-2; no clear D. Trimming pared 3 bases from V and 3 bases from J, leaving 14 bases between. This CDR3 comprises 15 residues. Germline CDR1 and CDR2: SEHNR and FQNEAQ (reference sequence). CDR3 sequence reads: CASSLNGFQDYGYTF. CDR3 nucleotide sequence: TGTGCCAGCAGCTTGAATGGGTTCCAGGACTATGGCTACACCTTC.

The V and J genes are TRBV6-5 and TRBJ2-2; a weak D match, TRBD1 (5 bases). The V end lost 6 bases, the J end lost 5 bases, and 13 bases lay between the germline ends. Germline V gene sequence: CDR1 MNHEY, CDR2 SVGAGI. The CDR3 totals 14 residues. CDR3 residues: CASSRSRVTGELFF. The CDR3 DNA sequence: TGTGCCAGCAGCCGCAGCAGGGTAACCGGGGAGCTGTTTTTT.

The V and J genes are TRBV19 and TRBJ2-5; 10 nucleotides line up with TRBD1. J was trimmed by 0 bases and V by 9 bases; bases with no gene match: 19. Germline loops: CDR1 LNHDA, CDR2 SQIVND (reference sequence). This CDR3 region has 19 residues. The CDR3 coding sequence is TGTGCCAGCCGACGCACCGGGACAGGGGCCGCGTGGGACCAAGAGACCCAGTACTTC. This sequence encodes CASRRTGTGAAWDQETQYF. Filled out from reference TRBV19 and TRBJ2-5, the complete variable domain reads DGGITQSPKYLFRKEGQNVTLSCEQNLNHDAMYWYRQDPGQGLRLIYYSQIVNDFQKGDIAEGYSVSREKKESFPLTVTSAQKNPTAFYLCASRRTGTGAAWDQETQYFGPGTRLLVL.

The CDR3 DNA sequence: TGTGCCAGCAGCCAAGATCTAGGACAGTTCAACACTGAAGCTTTCTTT. Its translation: CASSQDLGQFNTEAFF. The chain couples TRBV14 to TRBJ1-1; weak D call: TRBD1 (6 bases). Germline CDR1 SGHDN, CDR2 FVKESK. The V end lost 0 bases, the J end lost 2 bases, and 13 bases lay between the germline ends. The CDR3 covers 16 residues.

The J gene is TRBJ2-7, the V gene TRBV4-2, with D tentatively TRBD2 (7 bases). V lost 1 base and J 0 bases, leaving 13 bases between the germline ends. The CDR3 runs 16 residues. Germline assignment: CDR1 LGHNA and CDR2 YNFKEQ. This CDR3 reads CASSQVTGGPSYEQYF. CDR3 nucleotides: TGTGCCAGCAGCCAAGTTACGGGGGGCCCCTCCTACGAGCAGTACTTC.

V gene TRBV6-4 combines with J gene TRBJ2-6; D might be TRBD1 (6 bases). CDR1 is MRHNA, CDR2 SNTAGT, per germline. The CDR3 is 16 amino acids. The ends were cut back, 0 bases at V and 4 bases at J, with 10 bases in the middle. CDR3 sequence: CASSDSRDTGANVLTF. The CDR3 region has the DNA TGTGCCAGCAGTGACTCCCGGGACACCGGGGCCAACGTCCTGACTTTC.

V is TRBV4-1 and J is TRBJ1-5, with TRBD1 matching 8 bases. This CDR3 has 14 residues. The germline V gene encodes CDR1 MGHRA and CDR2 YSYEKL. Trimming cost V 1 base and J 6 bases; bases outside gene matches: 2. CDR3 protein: CASSQAGGGQPQHF. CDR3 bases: TGCGCCAGCAGCCAAGCAGGGGGCGGTCAGCCCCAGCATTTT.

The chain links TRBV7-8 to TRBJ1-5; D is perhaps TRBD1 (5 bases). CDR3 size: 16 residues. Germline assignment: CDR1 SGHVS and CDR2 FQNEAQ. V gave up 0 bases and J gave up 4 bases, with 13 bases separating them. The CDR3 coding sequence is TGTGCCAGCAGCTTAGCGGCAGGGAGGGTAAATCAGCCCCAGCATTTT. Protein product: CASSLAAGRVNQPQHF.